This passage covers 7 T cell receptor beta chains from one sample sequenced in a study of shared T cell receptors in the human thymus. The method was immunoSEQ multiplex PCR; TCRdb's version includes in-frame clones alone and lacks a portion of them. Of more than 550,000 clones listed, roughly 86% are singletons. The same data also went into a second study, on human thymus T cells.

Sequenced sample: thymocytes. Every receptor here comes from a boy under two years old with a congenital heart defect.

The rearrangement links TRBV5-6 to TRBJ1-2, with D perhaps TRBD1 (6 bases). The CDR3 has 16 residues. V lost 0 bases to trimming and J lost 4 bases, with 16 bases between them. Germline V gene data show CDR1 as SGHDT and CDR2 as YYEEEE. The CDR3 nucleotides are TGTGCCAGCAGCTTGGGGGAGGGGGGCCGGGGCTATGGCTACACCTTC. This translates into CASSLGEGGRGYGYTF.

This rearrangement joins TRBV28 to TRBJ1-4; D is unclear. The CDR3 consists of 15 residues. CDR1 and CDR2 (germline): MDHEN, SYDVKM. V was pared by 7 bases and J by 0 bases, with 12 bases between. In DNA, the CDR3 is TGTGCCAGCAACGTTGCGGGTACAACTAATGAAAAACTGTTTTTT. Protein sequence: CASNVAGTTNEKLFF.

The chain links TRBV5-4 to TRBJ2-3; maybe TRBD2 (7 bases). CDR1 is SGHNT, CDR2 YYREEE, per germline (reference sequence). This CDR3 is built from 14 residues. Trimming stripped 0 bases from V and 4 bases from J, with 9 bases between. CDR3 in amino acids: CASSLAGGADTQYF. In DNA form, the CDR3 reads TGTGCCAGCAGCTTGGCGGGGGGCGCAGATACGCAGTATTTT.

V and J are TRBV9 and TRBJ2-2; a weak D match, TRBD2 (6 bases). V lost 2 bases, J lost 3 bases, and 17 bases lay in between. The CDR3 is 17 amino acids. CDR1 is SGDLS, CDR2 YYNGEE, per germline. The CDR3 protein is CASSVLPSGVYTGELFF. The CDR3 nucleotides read TGTGCCAGCAGCGTGCTCCCTTCGGGGGTGTACACCGGGGAGCTGTTTTTT. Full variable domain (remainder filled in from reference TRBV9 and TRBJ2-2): DSGVTQTPKHLITATGQRVTLRCSPRSGDLSVYWYQQSLDQGLQFLIQYYNGEERAKGNILERFSAQQFPDLHSELNLSSLELGDSALYFCASSVLPSGVYTGELFFGEGSRLTVL.

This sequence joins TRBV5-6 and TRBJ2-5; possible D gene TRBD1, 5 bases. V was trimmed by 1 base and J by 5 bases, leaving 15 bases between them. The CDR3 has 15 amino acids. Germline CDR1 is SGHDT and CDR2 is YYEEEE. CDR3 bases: TGTGCCAGCAGCTTGACGCTGGGGCTTGGGGAGACCCAGTACTTC. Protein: CASSLTLGLGETQYF.

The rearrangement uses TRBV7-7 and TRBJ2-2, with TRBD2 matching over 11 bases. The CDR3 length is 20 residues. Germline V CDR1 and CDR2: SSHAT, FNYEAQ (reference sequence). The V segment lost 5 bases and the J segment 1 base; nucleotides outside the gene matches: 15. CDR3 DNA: TGTGCCAGCAGCCCCCACTTATTACTAGCGGGAGTGGGGAACACCGGGGAGCTGTTTTTT. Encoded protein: CASSPHLLLAGVGNTGELFF.

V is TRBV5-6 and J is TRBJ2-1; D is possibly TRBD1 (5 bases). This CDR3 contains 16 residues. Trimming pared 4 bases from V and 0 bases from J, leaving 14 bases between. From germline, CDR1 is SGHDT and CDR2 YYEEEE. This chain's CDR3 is CASSDVGQSSYNEQFF. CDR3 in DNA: TGTGCCAGCAGCGATGTCGGACAAAGCTCCTACAATGAGCAGTTCTTC.